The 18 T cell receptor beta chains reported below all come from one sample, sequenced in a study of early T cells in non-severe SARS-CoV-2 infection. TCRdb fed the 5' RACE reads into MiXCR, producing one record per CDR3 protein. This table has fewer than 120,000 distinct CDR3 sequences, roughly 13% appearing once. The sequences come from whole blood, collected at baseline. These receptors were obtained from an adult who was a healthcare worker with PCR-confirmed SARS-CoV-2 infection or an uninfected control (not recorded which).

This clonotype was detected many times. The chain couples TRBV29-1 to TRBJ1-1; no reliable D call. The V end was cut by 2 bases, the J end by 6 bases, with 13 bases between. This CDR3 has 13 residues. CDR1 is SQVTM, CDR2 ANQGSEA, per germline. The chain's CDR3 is CSVEPDDTAEAFF. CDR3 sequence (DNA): TGCAGCGTTGAACCAGACGATACGGCTGAAGCTTTCTTT.

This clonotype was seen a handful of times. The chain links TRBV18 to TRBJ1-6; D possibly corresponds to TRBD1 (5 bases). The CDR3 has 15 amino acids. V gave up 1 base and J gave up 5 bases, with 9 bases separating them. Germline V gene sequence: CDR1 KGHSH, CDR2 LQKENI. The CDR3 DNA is TGTGCCAGCTCACCACAGGGACGGGATAATTCACCCCTCCACTTT. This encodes CASSPQGRDNSPLHF.

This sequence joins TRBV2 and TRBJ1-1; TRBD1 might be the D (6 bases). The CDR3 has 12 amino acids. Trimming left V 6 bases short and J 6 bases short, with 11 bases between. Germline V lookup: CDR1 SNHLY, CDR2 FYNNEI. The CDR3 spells CASRGGGAEAFF. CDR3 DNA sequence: TGTGCCAGCAGGGGAGGGGGAGCTGAAGCTTTCTTT.

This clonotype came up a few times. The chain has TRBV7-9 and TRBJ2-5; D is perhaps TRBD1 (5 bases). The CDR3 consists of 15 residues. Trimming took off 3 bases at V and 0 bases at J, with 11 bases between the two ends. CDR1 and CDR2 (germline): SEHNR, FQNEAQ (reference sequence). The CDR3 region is CASSFGQAYQETQYF. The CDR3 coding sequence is TGTGCCAGCAGCTTCGGACAAGCGTACCAAGAGACCCAGTACTTC.

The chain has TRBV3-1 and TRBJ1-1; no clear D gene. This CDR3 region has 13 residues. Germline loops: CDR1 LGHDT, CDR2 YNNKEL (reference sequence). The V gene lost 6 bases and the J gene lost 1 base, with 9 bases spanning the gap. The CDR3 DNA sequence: TGTGCCAGCAGTTCCCCGGGGAACACTGAAGCTTTCTTT. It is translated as CASSSPGNTEAFF.

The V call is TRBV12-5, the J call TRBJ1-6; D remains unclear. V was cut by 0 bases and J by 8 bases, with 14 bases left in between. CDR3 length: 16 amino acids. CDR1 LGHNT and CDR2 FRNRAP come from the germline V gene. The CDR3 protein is CASGLVDGRMDSPLHF. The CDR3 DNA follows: TGTGCTAGTGGTTTGGTAGACGGCAGGATGGATTCACCCCTCCACTTT.

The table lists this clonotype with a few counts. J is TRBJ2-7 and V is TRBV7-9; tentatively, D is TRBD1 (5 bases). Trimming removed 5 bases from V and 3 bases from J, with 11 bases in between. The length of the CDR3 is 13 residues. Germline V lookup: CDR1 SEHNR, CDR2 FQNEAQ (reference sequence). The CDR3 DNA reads TGTGCCAGCAGCCCTCGACAGAACTACGAGCAGTACTTC. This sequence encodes CASSPRQNYEQYF. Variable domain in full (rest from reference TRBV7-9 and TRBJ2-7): DTGVSQNPRHKITKRGQNVTFRCDPISEHNRLYWYRQTLGQGPEFLTYFQNEAQLEKSRLLSDRFSAERPKGSFSTLEIQRTEQGDSAMYLCASSPRQNYEQYFGPGTRLTVT.

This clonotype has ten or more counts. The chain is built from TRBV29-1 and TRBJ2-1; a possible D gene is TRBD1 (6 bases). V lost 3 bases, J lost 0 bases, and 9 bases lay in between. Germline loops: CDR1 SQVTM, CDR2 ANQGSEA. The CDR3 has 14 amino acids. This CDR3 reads CSVDTGSSYNEQFF. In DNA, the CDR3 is TGCAGCGTTGATACAGGGAGCTCCTACAATGAGCAGTTCTTC.

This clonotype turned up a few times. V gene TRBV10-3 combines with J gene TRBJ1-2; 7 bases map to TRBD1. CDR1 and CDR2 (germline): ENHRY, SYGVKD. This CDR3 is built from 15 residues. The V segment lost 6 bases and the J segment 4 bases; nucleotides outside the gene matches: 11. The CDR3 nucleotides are TGTGCCATCAGCTACTCCACCGGGACAGCCTATGGCTACACCTTC. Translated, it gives CAISYSTGTAYGYTF.

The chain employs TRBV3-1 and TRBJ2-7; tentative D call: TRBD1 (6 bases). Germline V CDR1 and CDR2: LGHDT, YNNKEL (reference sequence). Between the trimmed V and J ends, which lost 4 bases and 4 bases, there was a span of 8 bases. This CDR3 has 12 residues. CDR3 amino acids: CASSPGEYEQYF. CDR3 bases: TGTGCCAGCAGCCCAGGGGAATACGAGCAGTACTTC.

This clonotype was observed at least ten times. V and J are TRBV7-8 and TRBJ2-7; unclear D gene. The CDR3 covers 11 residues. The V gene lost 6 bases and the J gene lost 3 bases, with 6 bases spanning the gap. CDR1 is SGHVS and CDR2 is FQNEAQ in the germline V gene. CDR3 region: CASSVFYEQYF. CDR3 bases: TGTGCCAGCAGTGTTTTCTACGAGCAGTACTTC.

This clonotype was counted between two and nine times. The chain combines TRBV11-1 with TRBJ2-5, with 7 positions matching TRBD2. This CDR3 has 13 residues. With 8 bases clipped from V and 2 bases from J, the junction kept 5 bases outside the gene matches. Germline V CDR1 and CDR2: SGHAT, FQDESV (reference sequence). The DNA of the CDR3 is TGTGCCAGCGCAAGGCGGGAGCAAGAGACCCAGTACTTC. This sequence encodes CASARREQETQYF. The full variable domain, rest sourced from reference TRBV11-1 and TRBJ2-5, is EAEVAQSPRYKITEKSQAVAFWCDPISGHATLYWYRQILGQGPELLVQFQDESVVDDSQLPKDRFSAERLKGVDSTLKIQPAELGDSAMYLCASARREQETQYFGPGTRLLVL.

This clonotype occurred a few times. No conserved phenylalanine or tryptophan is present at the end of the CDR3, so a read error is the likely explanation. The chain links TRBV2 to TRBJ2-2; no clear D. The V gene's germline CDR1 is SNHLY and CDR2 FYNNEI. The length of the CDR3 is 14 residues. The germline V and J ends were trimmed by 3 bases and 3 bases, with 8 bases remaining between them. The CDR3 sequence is CASSDTTYTGELFL. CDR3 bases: TGTGCCAGCAGTGATACGACATACACCGGGGAGCTGTTTTTA.

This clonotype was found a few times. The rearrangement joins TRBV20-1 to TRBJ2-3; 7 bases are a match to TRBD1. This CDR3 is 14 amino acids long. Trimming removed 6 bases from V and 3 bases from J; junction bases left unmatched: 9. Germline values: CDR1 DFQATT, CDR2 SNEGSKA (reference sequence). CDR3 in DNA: TGCAGTGCAAATGACAGGGCTGAGACAGATACGCAGTATTTT. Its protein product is CSANDRAETDTQYF.

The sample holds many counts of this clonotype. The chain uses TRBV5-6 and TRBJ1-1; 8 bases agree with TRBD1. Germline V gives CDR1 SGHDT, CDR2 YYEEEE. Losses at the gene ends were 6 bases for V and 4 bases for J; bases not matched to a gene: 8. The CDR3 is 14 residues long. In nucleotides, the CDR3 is TGTGCCAGCACCAATTTGACAGGGGTCACTGAAGCTTTCTTT. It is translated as CASTNLTGVTEAFF. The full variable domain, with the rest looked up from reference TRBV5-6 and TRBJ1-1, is DAGVTQSPTHLIKTRGQQVTLRCSPKSGHDTVSWYQQALGQGPQFIFQYYEEEERQRGNFPDRFSGHQFPNYSSELNVNALLLGDSALYLCASTNLTGVTEAFFGQGTRLTVV.

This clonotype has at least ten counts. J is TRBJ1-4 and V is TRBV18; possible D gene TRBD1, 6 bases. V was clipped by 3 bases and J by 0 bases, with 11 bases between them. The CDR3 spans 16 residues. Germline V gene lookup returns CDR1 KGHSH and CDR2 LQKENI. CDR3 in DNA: TGTGCCAGCTCACCGGGGGACACCGCAACTAATGAAAAACTGTTTTTT. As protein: CASSPGDTATNEKLFF. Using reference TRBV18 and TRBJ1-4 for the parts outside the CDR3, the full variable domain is NAGVMQNPRHLVRRRGQEARLRCSPMKGHSHVYWYRQLPEEGLKFMVYLQKENIIDESGMPKERFSAEFPKEGPSILRIQQVVRGDSAAYFCASSPGDTATNEKLFFGSGTQLSVL.

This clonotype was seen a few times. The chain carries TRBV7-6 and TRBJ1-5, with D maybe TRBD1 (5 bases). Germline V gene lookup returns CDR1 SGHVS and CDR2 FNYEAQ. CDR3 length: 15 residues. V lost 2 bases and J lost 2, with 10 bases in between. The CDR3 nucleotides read TGTGCCAGCAGCTTAATTCAGGGTCGCAATCAGCCCCAGCATTTT. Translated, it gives CASSLIQGRNQPQHF. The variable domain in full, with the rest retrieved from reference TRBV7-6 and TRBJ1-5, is GAGVSQSPRYKVTKRGQDVALRCDPISGHVSLYWYRQALGQGPEFLTYFNYEAQQDKSGLPNDRFSAERPEGSISTLTIQRTEQRDSAMYRCASSLIQGRNQPQHFGDGTRLSIL.

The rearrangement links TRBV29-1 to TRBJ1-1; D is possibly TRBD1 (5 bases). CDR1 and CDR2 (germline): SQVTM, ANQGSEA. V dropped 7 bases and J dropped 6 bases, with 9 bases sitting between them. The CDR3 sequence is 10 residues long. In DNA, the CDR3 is TGCAGCGCGGGGGATCCTGAAGCTTTCTTT. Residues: CSAGDPEAFF.